Below, 25 T cell receptor beta chains from the same sample are listed, as sequenced in a study of T cells in Graves' hyperthyroidism and ophthalmopathy. Researchers amplified the TCR beta CDR3 regions from RNA transcripts. HTBI primers were used for first-round RT-PCR of the TCR CDR3. TCRdb re-derived calls from the multiplex PCR reads in MiXCR, one entry per CDR3 protein. The table records about 500,000 distinct CDR3 sequences, roughly 15% of them present only once. Sequences were obtained from blood. These receptors all stem from a woman aged 18-29 years with Graves' ophthalmopathy.

This clonotype occurred many times. This chain uses TRBV7-2 with TRBJ2-3; D remains unclear. V lost 1 base and J lost 4, with 12 bases in between. Germline-derived CDR1 and CDR2 are SGHTA and FQGNSA. This CDR3 has 15 residues. The CDR3 region has the DNA TGTGCCAGCAGCTTAGGGCAGGCCACACCAGATACGCAGTATTTT. Residues: CASSLGQATPDTQYF. The full variable domain, with the rest looked up from reference TRBV7-2 and TRBJ2-3, is GAGVSQSPSNKVTEKGKDVELRCDPISGHTALYWYRQSLGQGLEFLIYFQGNSAPDKSGLPSDRFSAERTGGSVSTLTIQRTQQEDSAVYLCASSLGQATPDTQYFGPGTRLTVL.

This clonotype was picked up many times. This chain connects TRBV28 to TRBJ2-3; D may match TRBD1 or TRBD2 (6 bases each). This CDR3 contains 13 residues. V lost 5 bases and J lost 9, with 15 bases in between. CDR1 and CDR2 from the germline V gene are MDHEN and SYDVKM. This CDR3 reads CASSPGVTGTQYF. The CDR3 DNA sequence: TGTGCCAGCAGTCCGGGGGTTACAGGGACGCAGTATTTT.

J is TRBJ2-1 and V is TRBV5-1, with 8 bases that match TRBD2. Trimming at V came to 1 base and at J to 4 bases, leaving 10 bases not matched to a gene. The CDR3 spans 17 residues. CDR1 and CDR2 from the germline V gene are SGHRS and YFSETQ. The chain's CDR3 is CASSLFGSAGEYNEQFF. CDR3 nucleotides: TGCGCCAGCAGCTTGTTTGGTTCAGCGGGAGAGTACAATGAGCAGTTCTTC.

This clonotype was detected only a few times. One base away lies a much larger clone, so this may be a sequencing read error. The rearrangement links TRBV12-3 or TRBV12-4 to TRBJ1-2; D is unresolved. Trimming took 6 bases from V and 4 from J, leaving 15 bases between them. This CDR3 is 14 amino acids long. CDR3 in amino acids: CASSPGRAFYGYTF. The CDR3 DNA follows: TGTGCCAGCAGCCCCGGACGGGCATTCTATGGCTACACCTTC.

This clonotype occurred many times. The chain couples TRBV18 to TRBJ2-7, with TRBD2 matching over 7 bases. Germline assignment: CDR1 KGHSH and CDR2 LQKENI. The V and J ends lost 3 bases and 6 bases, in that order; junction bases with no gene match: 5. This CDR3 contains 13 residues. CDR3 residues: CASSPPREGEQYF. The CDR3, as DNA: TGTGCCAGCTCACCCCCCAGGGAGGGCGAGCAGTACTTC.

The rearrangement links TRBV20-1 to TRBJ2-5; 8 bases line up with TRBD2. Trimming removed 4 bases from V and 5 bases from J; junction bases left unmatched: 3. CDR1 and CDR2 (germline): DFQATT, SNEGSKA (reference sequence). The CDR3 runs to 12 residues. The CDR3 nucleotides read TGCAGTGCTAAAAGACTAGCGGAGACCCAGTACTTC. Its protein product is CSAKRLAETQYF.

The chain employs TRBV14 and TRBJ1-4; D not resolved. CDR1 is SGHDN and CDR2 is FVKESK in the germline V gene. With 1 base removed from V and 5 bases from J, the gap between germline ends came to 11 bases. This CDR3 has 15 residues. The CDR3 sequence: CASSQVASWNEKLFF. The CDR3 DNA reads TGTGCCAGCAGCCAAGTGGCCAGCTGGAATGAAAAACTGTTTTTT.

Turning to this clonotype: A much larger clone lies one base from this, so it may be a read error. The chain links TRBV28 to TRBJ1-2; D gene ambiguous. Trimming removed 4 bases at V and 12 bases at J, with 15 bases between. The CDR3 length is 12 residues. Germline V gives CDR1 MDHEN, CDR2 SYDVKM. CDR3 nucleotide sequence: TGTGCCAGCAGTTCGATCTTGATAAGCCACACCTTC. This encodes CASSSILISHTF.

This clonotype was detected only a few times. The chain uses TRBV5-1 and TRBJ1-4, with D possibly matching TRBD1 (5 bases). V gave up 1 base and J gave up 8 bases, with 18 bases separating them. This CDR3 is 16 amino acids long. Looked up from germline, CDR1 is SGHRS and CDR2 is YFSETQ. CDR3: CASSLLGSREGEKLFF. The DNA for the CDR3 is TGCGCCAGCAGCTTGCTGGGTTCCAGGGAAGGGGAAAAACTGTTTTTT.

This clonotype was seen ten or more times. The V gene is TRBV7-3, the J gene TRBJ1-1; D gene ambiguous. The V and J ends lost 5 bases and 0 bases respectively, with 13 bases between them. The CDR3 loop spans 15 amino acids. Germline-derived CDR1 and CDR2 are SGHTA and FQGTGA. In DNA form, the CDR3 reads TGTGCCAGCAGCGAGATGGGCACCATGAACACTGAAGCTTTCTTT. Its translation: CASSEMGTMNTEAFF.

The chain has TRBV20-1 and TRBJ2-5; no reliable D call. Germline V lookup: CDR1 DFQATT, CDR2 SNEGSKA (reference sequence). The CDR3 is 13 residues long. V was cut by 3 bases and J by 0 bases, with 8 bases left in between. The CDR3 reads CSASPTYQETQYF. For the CDR3, the DNA is TGCAGTGCTAGTCCGACATACCAAGAGACCCAGTACTTC.

On this clonotype itself: Possible read error: a much larger clone is one base away. The V and J genes are TRBV28 and TRBJ1-3; D possibly corresponds to TRBD1 (6 bases). Trimming took off 7 bases at V and 0 bases at J, with 16 bases between the two ends. Germline V gives CDR1 MDHEN, CDR2 SYDVKM. This CDR3 comprises 16 residues. The CDR3 protein is CASKGTGTISGNTIYF. In nucleotides, the CDR3 is TGTGCCAGCAAGGGAACAGGGACGATCTCTGGAAACACCATATATTTT.

Only a few counts were recorded for this clonotype. The genes are TRBV9 and TRBJ2-3, with 9 bases that match TRBD2. This CDR3 has 15 amino acids. CDR1 is SGDLS and CDR2 is YYNGEE in the germline V gene. J was trimmed by 5 bases and V by 0 bases; bases with no gene match: 4. The CDR3 here is CASSVGGRAGDTQYF. CDR3 nucleotide sequence: TGTGCCAGCAGCGTAGGCGGGAGGGCCGGAGATACGCAGTATTTT.

This chain connects TRBV19 to TRBJ2-1, with no clear D. The CDR3 loop spans 16 amino acids. V lost 7 bases and J lost 0, with 16 bases in between. The germline gives CDR1 LNHDA, CDR2 SQIVND (reference sequence). The CDR3 coding sequence is TGTGCCAGTATTAAAACCCCCAGGTACTCCTACAATGAGCAGTTCTTC. Protein sequence: CASIKTPRYSYNEQFF.

This clonotype was observed a handful of times. The chain is built from TRBV20-1 and TRBJ2-2; 9 bases are a match to TRBD2. This CDR3 region has 15 residues. With V trimmed by 6 bases and J by 4 bases, 9 bases remained unmatched. Germline V gene data show CDR1 as DFQATT and CDR2 as SNEGSKA (reference sequence). As DNA, the CDR3 is TGCAGTGCCCTACATAGCGGGAGTAGCACCGGGGAGCTGTTTTTT. Its protein product is CSALHSGSSTGELFF.

Concerning this clonotype itself: A read error may account for a junction end that differs from germline. The chain joins TRBV7-7 to TRBJ2-1; D is ambiguous. The CDR3 extends over 13 amino acids. Germline loops: CDR1 SSHAT, CDR2 FNYEAQ (reference sequence). DNA of the CDR3: TGTGCTAGCAGCAAGGACCAAGGCTATGAGCAGTTCTTC. It specifies CASSKDQGYEQFF.

This clonotype was seen many times. The chain links TRBV30 to TRBJ2-1; D is uncertain. The CDR3 has 12 amino acids. The germline V gene encodes CDR1 GTSNPN and CDR2 SVGIG (reference sequence). Trimming stripped 5 bases from V and 6 bases from J, with 11 bases between. This CDR3 reads CAWDRQINEQFF. Written as DNA, the CDR3 is TGTGCCTGGGATCGGCAGATCAATGAGCAGTTCTTC.

This chain connects TRBV27 to TRBJ2-1; TRBD2 matches 8 bases. Germline loops: CDR1 MNHEY, CDR2 SMNVEV (reference sequence). V lost 1 base to trimming and J lost 3 bases; unmatched junction nucleotides: 11. This CDR3 comprises 18 residues. DNA for the CDR3: TGTGCCAGCAGTTTATACCCCCCCGGCGGGGGGCTCTACAATGAGCAGTTCTTC. Protein product: CASSLYPPGGGLYNEQFF.

This clonotype was counted many times. This chain connects TRBV28 to TRBJ2-7; 10 nucleotides align to TRBD2. J lost 2 bases, V lost 5 bases, and 3 bases had no gene match. The CDR3 loop spans 14 amino acids. The germline CDR1 and CDR2 sequences are MDHEN and SYDVKM. The DNA for the CDR3 is TGTGCCAGCAGTCGGCTAGCGGGGGCCTACGAGCAGTACTTC. Translated: CASSRLAGAYEQYF.

The chain employs TRBV27 and TRBJ2-2, with 10 bases identical to TRBD1. The CDR3 is 15 amino acids. With V trimmed by 8 bases and J by 5 bases, 8 bases remained unmatched. Germline V gene lookup returns CDR1 MNHEY and CDR2 SMNVEV (reference sequence). For the CDR3, the DNA is TGTGCCAGCCACGTTGGGACAGGGGCTACCGGGGAGCTGTTTTTT. It yields the protein CASHVGTGATGELFF.

This clonotype has just a few counts. The V and J genes are TRBV20-1 and TRBJ2-7; 7 bases fit TRBD1. The J segment lost 1 base and the V segment lost 6 bases, leaving 9 bases of the junction unmatched. Germline CDR1 and CDR2: DFQATT and SNEGSKA (reference sequence). CDR3 length: 14 amino acids. CDR3 loop: CSAEIEDRSYEQYF. The CDR3 nucleotides read TGCAGTGCAGAGATCGAGGACAGGTCCTACGAGCAGTACTTC.

This clonotype was detected ten times or more. The chain combines TRBV28 with TRBJ2-7, with TRBD2 matching over 7 bases. The ends lost 2 bases at V and 2 bases at J; junction bases unmatched: 6. The CDR3 has 15 amino acids. Germline CDR1 MDHEN, CDR2 SYDVKM. CDR3 region: CASSLIGGGAYEQYF. The CDR3 coding sequence is TGTGCCAGCAGTTTAATCGGCGGGGGAGCCTACGAGCAGTACTTC.

This clonotype was counted only a few times. The chain recombines TRBV28 with TRBJ2-1; D is uncertain. The CDR3 totals 12 residues. Trimming pared 3 bases from V and 7 bases from J, leaving 7 bases between. The germline gives CDR1 MDHEN, CDR2 SYDVKM. CDR3 coding DNA: TGTGCCAGCAGTTTCGCAGTTAATGAGCAGTTCTTC. Amino acids: CASSFAVNEQFF.

This clonotype was detected ten times or more. This chain connects TRBV2 to TRBJ1-1; D unclear. Trimming stripped 7 bases from V and 1 base from J, with 7 bases between. The CDR3 spans 12 residues. The germline V gene has CDR1 SNHLY and CDR2 FYNNEI. The CDR3 is CASIRGNTEAFF. The DNA of the CDR3 is TGTGCCAGCATACGGGGGAACACTGAAGCTTTCTTT.

This clonotype came up a few times. The chain carries TRBV20-1 and TRBJ1-1; TRBD1 aligns across 7 bases. CDR1 DFQATT and CDR2 SNEGSKA come from the germline V gene (reference sequence). V gave up 6 bases and J gave up 4 bases; unmatched junction bases: 8. The CDR3 covers 13 residues. CDR3 DNA sequence: TGCAGTGCGCCTGGACAGGTGAGCACTGAAGCTTTCTTT. This encodes CSAPGQVSTEAFF.